The clone carrying this T cell receptor beta chain turned up a few times. Antigen: not known. The data derive from a study of T cells in Graves' hyperthyroidism and ophthalmopathy. Background on the study: Peripheral blood was acquired at first diagnosis, ahead of any therapy whatsoever.

The study, taken as a whole, reports: Ophthalmopathy cases were set apart from stable hyperthyroidism by a 13 V-J model.

Among the patients, aged 18 to 65, hyperthyroidism was newly diagnosed and had lasted under 2 months. Each diagnosis drew on symptoms, thyroxine, TRAb, thyroid ultrasound and orbital computed tomography findings. This CDR3 is 12 amino acids long. Germline V CDR1 and CDR2: SQVTM, ANQGSEA. The V end lost 6 bases, the J end lost 4 bases, and 10 bases lay between the germline ends. There were TCR beta CDR3 regions amplified from RNA transcripts. The study used the HTBI primer set for a first-round RT-PCR of the TCR CDR3. TCRdb called the multiplex PCR reads again in MiXCR, with one record for every CDR3 protein. The sample lists approximately 400,000 distinct CDR3 sequences; 14% to 15% were seen once.

This clonotype originated in a woman aged 25 to 39 with Graves' hyperthyroidism. V and J are TRBV29-1 and TRBJ2-1; D remains unclear. Specimen: blood. The CDR3 DNA is TGCAGCGTGGAACTCACGTACAATGAGCAGTTCTTC. The encoded protein is CSVELTYNEQFF.